One and the same sample provided the 17 T cell receptor beta chains below, sequenced in a study of blood T cells in healthy people across ages. A second roughly 6 to 11 cycle PCR used barcoded and J-beta primers. TCRdb re-analysed the 5' RACE reads in MiXCR, keeping a single row per CDR3 protein. The sample lists some 920,000 distinct CDR3 sequences, roughly 51% seen once, with 20% to 25% in the top ten. Sequencing was done on a sample of blood. The receptor source for this set is an older woman in good health.

The J gene is TRBJ2-7, the V gene TRBV7-6; D is unclear. Germline assignment: CDR1 SGHVS and CDR2 FNYEAQ. This CDR3 is built from 13 residues. V shed 5 bases and J shed 3 bases, with 11 bases lying between them. The CDR3 is CASSPGPDYEQYF. CDR3 bases: TGTGCCAGCAGCCCCGGACCAGACTACGAGCAGTACTTC.

The V gene is TRBV28, the J gene TRBJ2-5; 7 positions match TRBD1. This CDR3 comprises 15 residues. The germline V gene has CDR1 MDHEN and CDR2 SYDVKM. V lost 2 bases and J lost 1; bases outside the gene matches: 4. The CDR3, as DNA: TGTGCCAGCAGTTTAAGGGACAGCCTCCAAGAGACCCAGTACTTC. Translation gives CASSLRDSLQETQYF. The full variable domain, with the rest looked up from reference TRBV28 and TRBJ2-5, is DVKVTQSSRYLVKRTGEKVFLECVQDMDHENMFWYRQDPGLGLRLIYFSYDVKMKEKGDIPEGYSVSREKKERFSLILESASTNQTSMYLCASSLRDSLQETQYFGPGTRLLVL.

This rearrangement joins TRBV20-1 to TRBJ2-1, with 9 bases identical to TRBD2. The germline gives CDR1 DFQATT, CDR2 SNEGSKA (reference sequence). V dropped 5 bases and J dropped 5; count of bases not matched to a gene: 10. This CDR3 has 15 residues. CDR3: CSAPVGRLADNEQFF. CDR3 DNA sequence: TGCAGTGCTCCGGTGGGTAGACTAGCGGACAATGAGCAGTTCTTC.

The chain links TRBV14 to TRBJ1-6; D call uncertain. The V gene's germline CDR1 is SGHDN and CDR2 FVKESK. V shed 1 base and J shed 6 bases, with 10 bases lying between them. The CDR3 extends over 15 amino acids. The CDR3 DNA reads TGTGCCAGCAGCCAAGCACGAGCGGCTAATTCACCCCTCCACTTT. It encodes CASSQARAANSPLHF.

The chain combines TRBV10-3 with TRBJ2-3; D may be TRBD2 (7 bases). The CDR3 is 15 residues long. The V end lost 0 bases, the J end lost 1 base, and 8 bases lay between the germline ends. The germline gives CDR1 ENHRY, CDR2 SYGVKD. The DNA of the CDR3 is TGTGCCATCAGTGAGTCGCGGGGGCGCACAGATACGCAGTATTTT. Protein: CAISESRGRTDTQYF.

This chain links TRBV20-1 with TRBJ2-3, with D maybe TRBD2 (6 bases). The CDR3 length is 14 residues. Between the trimmed V and J ends, which lost 6 bases and 0 bases, there was a span of 13 bases. Germline V CDR1 and CDR2: DFQATT, SNEGSKA (reference sequence). CDR3 sequence reads: CSAHLAQSTDTQYF. The CDR3 DNA sequence: TGCAGTGCACATCTAGCGCAAAGCACAGATACGCAGTATTTT.

A remark on this clonotype: Possible read error: a much larger clone is one base away. CDR3 DNA: TGTGCCATCAATCAGGGGGCTAAATCACCCCTCCACTTT. This encodes CAINQGAKSPLHF. V usage is TRBV10-3 and J usage is TRBJ1-6; TRBD1 matches at 8 bases. The CDR3 is 13 amino acids. The trim removed 7 bases at V and 10 bases at J, leaving 6 bases unmatched. From germline, CDR1 is ENHRY and CDR2 SYGVKD.

This rearrangement joins TRBV5-6 to TRBJ1-2; D is possibly TRBD1 (5 bases). Germline V CDR1 and CDR2: SGHDT, YYEEEE. V was pared by 0 bases and J by 4 bases, with 13 bases between. The CDR3 loop spans 15 amino acids. In nucleotides, the CDR3 is TGTGCCAGCAGCTTGGTAGGGGTGAGAGTCTATGGCTACACCTTC. Protein product: CASSLVGVRVYGYTF.

CDR3 sequence: CASSLAQTPGAPQHF. The CDR3 region has the DNA TGTGCCAGCAGCTTAGCTCAGACACCGGGGGCGCCCCAGCATTTT. The gene calls are TRBV7-9 and TRBJ1-5, with D possibly TRBD1 on 6 matching bases. CDR1 and CDR2 (germline): SEHNR, FQNEAQ (reference sequence). Trimming pared 0 bases from V and 9 bases from J, leaving 15 bases between. The CDR3 extends over 15 amino acids.

The genes are TRBV29-1 and TRBJ1-2, with a possible D match to TRBD1 (5 bases). In germline, CDR1 is SQVTM, CDR2 ANQGSEA. The V end lost 4 bases, the J end lost 6 bases, and 9 bases lay between the germline ends. This CDR3 spans 11 amino acids. The DNA of the CDR3 is TGCAGCGTTGGACAGAGCGATGGCTACACCTTC. This sequence encodes CSVGQSDGYTF.

CDR3 in amino acids: CATSDSTLGQFF. The CDR3 DNA is TGTGCCACCAGTGATTCGACATTAGGGCAGTTCTTC. The rearrangement uses TRBV24-1 and TRBJ2-1; D remains unclear. The CDR3 has 12 amino acids. Germline V gene lookup returns CDR1 KGHDR and CDR2 SFDVKD. Between the trimmed V and J ends, which lost 2 bases and 12 bases, there was a span of 10 bases.

The chain carries TRBV5-1 and TRBJ2-7; D remains unclear. CDR3 length: 14 amino acids. Per germline, CDR1 SGHRS and CDR2 YFSETQ. V gave up 1 base and J gave up 1 base, with 9 bases separating them. CDR3: CASSLFGGSYEQYF. The CDR3 DNA follows: TGCGCCAGCAGCTTGTTCGGCGGATCCTACGAGCAGTACTTC.

The V call is TRBV29-1, the J call TRBJ2-3; perhaps TRBD1 as D (6 bases). V lost 6 bases, J lost 2 bases, and 12 bases lay in between. This CDR3 region has 13 residues. Germline assignment: CDR1 SQVTM and CDR2 ANQGSEA. CDR3 amino acids: CSVKQGFTDTQYF. The CDR3 DNA reads TGCAGCGTGAAACAGGGATTCACAGATACGCAGTATTTT.

Many counts were recorded for this clonotype. The J gene is TRBJ2-3, the V gene TRBV7-9, with D maybe TRBD2 (6 bases). Germline values: CDR1 SEHNR, CDR2 FQNEAQ (reference sequence). CDR3 length: 16 amino acids. Between the trimmed V and J ends, which lost 2 bases and 1 base, there was a span of 13 bases. CDR3 nucleotide sequence: TGTGCCAGCAGCTTATTTTCGGGGGTTCGCACAGATACGCAGTATTTT. Its translation: CASSLFSGVRTDTQYF.

The chain combines TRBV7-3 with TRBJ2-5, with TRBD1 matching 7 bases. The J call is uncertain, as TRBJ2-7 better fits the DNA end. Per the germline V gene, CDR1 is SGHTA and CDR2 is FQGTGA. There are 16 residues in the CDR3. The CDR3, as DNA: TGTGCCAGCAGCTTAGGAGGTACAGGGGAAGGCTACGAGCAGTACTTC. Encoded protein: CASSLGGTGEGYEQYF.

This clonotype was counted only a few times. J is TRBJ2-1 and V is TRBV5-5; 10 nucleotides match TRBD1. The CDR3 has 17 amino acids. Germline V gives CDR1 SGHKS, CDR2 YYEKEE (reference sequence). The V gene end was trimmed by 0 bases and the J gene end by 2 bases; junction bases not matched to a gene: 5. Here the CDR3 DNA reads TGTGCCAGCAGCTTGGGGGACAGGGGTCTAACCTACAATGAGCAGTTCTTC. It is translated as CASSLGDRGLTYNEQFF.

The genes are TRBV7-2 and TRBJ2-1, with TRBD2 matching 7 bases. Germline V gene lookup returns CDR1 SGHTA and CDR2 FQGNSA. Germline trimming cut 2 bases from V and 8 bases from J; bases unmatched to any gene: 9. The CDR3 loop spans 15 amino acids. The CDR3 region is CASSLKSSGVYEQFF. The CDR3 bases are TGTGCCAGCAGCTTAAAGTCTAGCGGTGTCTATGAGCAGTTCTTC.